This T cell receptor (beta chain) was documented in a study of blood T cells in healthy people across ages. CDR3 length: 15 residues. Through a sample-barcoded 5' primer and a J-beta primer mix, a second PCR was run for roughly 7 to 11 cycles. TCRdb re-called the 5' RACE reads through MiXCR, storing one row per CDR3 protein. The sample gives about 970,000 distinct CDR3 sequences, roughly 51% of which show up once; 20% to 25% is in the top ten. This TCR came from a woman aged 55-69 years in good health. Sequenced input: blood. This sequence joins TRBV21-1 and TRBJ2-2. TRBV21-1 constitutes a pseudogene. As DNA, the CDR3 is TGTGCCAGCAGGAGAAGCGGGAAGAGCACCGGGGAGCTGTTTTTT. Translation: CASRRSGKSTGELFF.